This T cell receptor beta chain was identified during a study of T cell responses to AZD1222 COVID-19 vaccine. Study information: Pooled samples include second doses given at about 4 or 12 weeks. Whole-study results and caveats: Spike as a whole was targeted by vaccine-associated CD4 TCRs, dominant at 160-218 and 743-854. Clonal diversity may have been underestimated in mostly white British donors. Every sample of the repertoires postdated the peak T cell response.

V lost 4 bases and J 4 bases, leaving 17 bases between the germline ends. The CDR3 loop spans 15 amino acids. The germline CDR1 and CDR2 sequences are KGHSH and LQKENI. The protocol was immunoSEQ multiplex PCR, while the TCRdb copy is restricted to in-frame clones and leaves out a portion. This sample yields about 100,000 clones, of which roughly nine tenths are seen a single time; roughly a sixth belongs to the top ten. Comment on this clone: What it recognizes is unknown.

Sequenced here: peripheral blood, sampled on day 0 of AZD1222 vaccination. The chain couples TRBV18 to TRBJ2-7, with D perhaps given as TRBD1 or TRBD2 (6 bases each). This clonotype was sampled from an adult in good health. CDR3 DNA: TGTGCCAGCTCACGACGACAGGAGGGGCTTTACGAGCAGTACTTC. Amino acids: CASSRRQEGLYEQYF.